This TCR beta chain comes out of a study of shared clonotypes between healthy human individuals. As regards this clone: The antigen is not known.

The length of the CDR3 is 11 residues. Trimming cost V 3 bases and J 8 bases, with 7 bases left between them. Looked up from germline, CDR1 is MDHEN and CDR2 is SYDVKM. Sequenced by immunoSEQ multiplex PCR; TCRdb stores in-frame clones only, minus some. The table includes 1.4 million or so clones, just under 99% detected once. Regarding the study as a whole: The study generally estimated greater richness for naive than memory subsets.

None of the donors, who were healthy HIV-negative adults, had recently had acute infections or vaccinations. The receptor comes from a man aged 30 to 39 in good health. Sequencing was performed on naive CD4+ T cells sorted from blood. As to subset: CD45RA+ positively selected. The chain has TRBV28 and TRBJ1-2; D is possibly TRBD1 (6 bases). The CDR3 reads CASSFTGGYTF. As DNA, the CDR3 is TGTGCCAGCAGTTTTACAGGGGGCTACACCTTC.